These 26 T cell receptor beta chains were sequenced from one sample in a study of blood T cell repertoires in COVID-19. TCRdb's copy holds only in-frame clones and misses some; the assay was immunoSEQ multiplex PCR. The sample yields over 90,000 clones, around 81% seen once. Sequencing was performed on peripheral blood. All receptors derive from a man at least 80 years old with COVID-19, enrolled during active disease.

This chain joins TRBV6-2 or TRBV6-3 and TRBJ1-6; D ambiguous. The V gene's germline CDR1 is MNHEY and CDR2 SVGEGT. Between the trimmed V and J ends, which lost 4 bases and 7 bases, there was a span of 5 bases. The CDR3 is 12 residues long. CDR3 residues: CASSSRNSPLHF. In nucleotides, the CDR3 is TGTGCCAGCAGTTCCAGGAATTCACCCCTCCACTTT.

This clone was seen a few times. This chain joins TRBV19 and TRBJ2-6; D call uncertain. This CDR3 has 13 residues. The V and J ends lost 4 bases and 2 bases respectively, with 3 bases between them. CDR1 and CDR2 (germline): LNHDA, SQIVND (reference sequence). Written as DNA, the CDR3 is TGTGCCAGTAGTAGTACTGGGGCCAACGTCCTGACTTTC. It yields the protein CASSSTGANVLTF.

This clone was seen a few times. The chain couples TRBV19 to TRBJ2-3; unclear D gene. CDR3 length: 14 residues. The V end lost 0 bases, the J end lost 1 base, and 5 bases lay between the germline ends. From germline, CDR1 is LNHDA and CDR2 SQIVND (reference sequence). The CDR3 reads CASSIDPGTDTQYF. The CDR3 coding sequence is TGTGCCAGTAGTATAGATCCCGGCACAGATACGCAGTATTTT.

The chain has TRBV7-8 and TRBJ2-3, with TRBD2 matching over 8 bases. V gave up 6 bases and J gave up 0 bases; unmatched junction bases: 8. This CDR3 is 16 amino acids long. The germline V gene has CDR1 SGHVS and CDR2 FQNEAQ. CDR3 nucleotide sequence: TGTGCCAGCAGACTCCGTAGCGGGGCTAGCACAGATACGCAGTATTTT. As protein: CASRLRSGASTDTQYF.

V gene TRBV30 combines with J gene TRBJ1-5; 9 nucleotides line up with TRBD1. The CDR3 is made up of 14 amino acids. Per the germline V gene, CDR1 is GTSNPN and CDR2 is SVGIG (reference sequence). Germline trimming cut 7 bases from V and 7 bases from J; bases unmatched to any gene: 11. As DNA, the CDR3 is TGTGCCTTCCGGGGGACAGGGTCTGGGCAGCCCCAGCATTTT. Translating gives CAFRGTGSGQPQHF.

Points on this clone: This sample includes further DNA sequences coding for the same CDR3. The chain carries TRBV7-2 and TRBJ1-4; a possible D gene is TRBD1 (6 bases). V was cut by 5 bases and J by 1 base, with 11 bases left in between. Per the germline V gene, CDR1 is SGHTA and CDR2 is FQGNSA. The CDR3 is 15 residues long. Here the CDR3 DNA reads TGTGCCAGCAGCCTGGGGGGGCGAACTAATGAAAAACTGTTTTTT. Its protein product is CASSLGGRTNEKLFF.

The chain is built from TRBV18 and TRBJ2-1, with D tentatively TRBD2 (5 bases). The CDR3 covers 16 residues. Germline-derived CDR1 and CDR2 are KGHSH and LQKENI. V lost 6 bases to trimming and J lost 2 bases, with 17 bases between them. Written as DNA, the CDR3 is TGTGCCAGCTCGCCCTACAGCGGCCCTACCTACAATGAGCAGTTCTTC. It is translated as CASSPYSGPTYNEQFF.

This chain connects TRBV2 to TRBJ2-5, with D possibly TRBD2 on 5 matching bases. CDR1 and CDR2 (germline): SNHLY, FYNNEI. V was trimmed by 2 bases and J by 1 base, leaving 8 bases between them. The CDR3 totals 14 residues. The CDR3 coding sequence is TGTGCCAGCAGTGAAAGTCGGGGCCAAGAGACCCAGTACTTC. As protein: CASSESRGQETQYF.

The chain combines TRBV9 with TRBJ1-1; 12 bases align to TRBD1. Per germline, CDR1 SGDLS and CDR2 YYNGEE. The trim removed 3 bases at V and 2 bases at J, leaving 8 bases unmatched. CDR3 size: 17 residues. The CDR3 loop is CASSASRDRGRNTEAFF. The CDR3 coding sequence is TGTGCCAGCAGCGCTTCACGGGACAGGGGGCGAAACACTGAAGCTTTCTTT.

The V call is TRBV27, the J call TRBJ1-1; a weak D match, TRBD1 (6 bases). This CDR3 contains 12 residues. The V gene's germline CDR1 is MNHEY and CDR2 SMNVEV (reference sequence). Trimming took 5 bases from V and 6 from J, leaving 10 bases between them. CDR3 DNA sequence: TGTGCCAGCAGTCCTCCAGGGGCTGAAGCTTTCTTT. It codes for CASSPPGAEAFF.

This clone was seen more than once but under ten times. V gene TRBV7-9 combines with J gene TRBJ2-7, with a weak D call TRBD2 (5 bases). V was pared by 1 base and J by 4 bases, with 14 bases between. The CDR3 covers 15 residues. CDR1 SEHNR and CDR2 FQNEAQ come from the germline V gene (reference sequence). This CDR3 reads CASSLVAAALYEQYF. For the CDR3, the DNA is TGTGCCAGCAGCTTAGTGGCAGCGGCTCTGTACGAGCAGTACTTC. Using reference TRBV7-9 and TRBJ2-7 for the parts outside the CDR3, the full variable domain is DTGVSQNPRHKITKRGQNVTFRCDPISEHNRLYWYRQTLGQGPEFLTYFQNEAQLEKSRLLSDRFSAERPKGSFSTLEIQRTEQGDSAMYLCASSLVAAALYEQYFGPGTRLTVT.

This chain uses TRBV3-1 (or the pseudogene TRBV3-2) with TRBJ2-5; perhaps TRBD2 as D (6 bases). CDR3 length: 14 residues. The V and J ends lost 5 bases and 3 bases respectively, with 13 bases between them. The germline gives CDR1 LGHDT, CDR2 YNNKEL (reference sequence). The DNA for the CDR3 is TGTGCCAGCAGCTTACTAGCTAGCGAAGAGACCCAGTACTTC. Its protein is CASSLLASEETQYF.

This chain uses TRBV18 with TRBJ2-5, with TRBD2 as a possible D gene (6 bases). Trimming removed 5 bases from V and 2 bases from J, with 12 bases in between. CDR1 and CDR2 from the germline V gene are KGHSH and LQKENI. This CDR3 is 14 amino acids long. CDR3: CASSSGGSQETQYF. In nucleotides, the CDR3 is TGTGCCAGCTCATCCGGAGGGTCACAAGAGACCCAGTACTTC.

Many counts were recorded for this clone. The rearrangement joins TRBV27 to TRBJ2-7; a possible D gene is TRBD2 (6 bases). The CDR3 has 13 amino acids. Germline values: CDR1 MNHEY, CDR2 SMNVEV (reference sequence). The ends were cut back, 1 base at V and 7 bases at J, with 11 bases in the middle. CDR3 sequence: CASSLWGGEEQYF. DNA for the CDR3: TGTGCCAGCAGTTTATGGGGCGGGGAGGAGCAGTACTTC.

The chain couples TRBV27 to TRBJ2-7; TRBD1 matches 10 bases. The J segment lost 7 bases and the V segment lost 3 bases, leaving 6 bases of the junction unmatched. The CDR3 has 14 amino acids. Germline CDR1 MNHEY, CDR2 SMNVEV (reference sequence). The chain's CDR3 is CASSFRTGGREQYF. The CDR3 bases are TGTGCCAGCAGTTTTCGGACAGGGGGTAGAGAGCAGTACTTC.

This clone was observed a single time. The V and J genes are TRBV28 and TRBJ2-7, with D possibly being TRBD2 (6 bases). This CDR3 contains 14 residues. Per the germline V gene, CDR1 is MDHEN and CDR2 is SYDVKM. Trimming pared 4 bases from V and 6 bases from J, leaving 16 bases between. The CDR3 region is CASSSLGGGFEQYF. The CDR3 DNA reads TGTGCCAGCAGTTCCCTCGGGGGAGGTTTCGAGCAGTACTTC.

This clone was counted only a few times. The chain combines TRBV5-1 with TRBJ2-7; TRBD2 aligns across 11 bases. The germline V gene has CDR1 SGHRS and CDR2 YFSETQ. The CDR3 is 18 amino acids. Germline trimming cut 0 bases from V and 1 base from J; bases unmatched to any gene: 9. The CDR3 reads CASSLGASGRQLSYEQYF. The CDR3 DNA follows: TGCGCCAGCAGCTTGGGTGCTAGCGGGAGGCAGTTATCCTACGAGCAGTACTTC.

The rearrangement links TRBV30 to TRBJ1-1; D is ambiguous. The CDR3 is 14 residues long. V shed 0 bases and J shed 4 bases, with 12 bases lying between them. Germline CDR1 reads GTSNPN; CDR2 reads SVGIG (reference sequence). The CDR3 region has the DNA TGTGCCTGGAGTGTCAACAGTTATAGCACTGAAGCTTTCTTT. It specifies CAWSVNSYSTEAFF.

The chain has TRBV3-1 (or the pseudogene TRBV3-2) and TRBJ2-1, with 16 bases aligning to TRBD2. From germline, CDR1 is LGHDT and CDR2 YNNKEL (reference sequence). The CDR3 extends over 19 amino acids. The ends lost 1 base at V and 1 base at J; junction bases unmatched: 4. This chain's CDR3 is CASSQVGLAGGGSYNEQFF. CDR3 DNA: TGTGCCAGCAGCCAAGTGGGACTAGCGGGAGGGGGATCCTACAATGAGCAGTTCTTC.

Only one count was recorded for this clone. This rearrangement joins TRBV7-2 to TRBJ2-7; no reliable D call. The CDR3 spans 17 residues. The germline V gene encodes CDR1 SGHTA and CDR2 FQGNSA. Trimming shortened V by 0 bases and J by 0 bases, and 15 bases separated the two germline ends. CDR3 amino acids: CASSLASGFTSSYEQYF. DNA for the CDR3: TGTGCCAGCAGCTTAGCGTCAGGATTCACCAGCTCCTACGAGCAGTACTTC.

The chain links TRBV14 to TRBJ2-7; 10 bases match TRBD2. The CDR3 extends over 17 amino acids. Trimming took 5 bases from V and 0 from J; bases not matched to a gene: 10. Germline CDR1 reads SGHDN; CDR2 reads FVKESK. As DNA, the CDR3 is TGTGCCAGCAGCGGCCCTACCGGGACTAGCGCCTCCTACGAGCAGTACTTC. Encoded protein: CASSGPTGTSASYEQYF. The complete variable domain, with remaining parts taken from reference TRBV14 and TRBJ2-7, reads EAGVTQFPSHSVIEKGQTVTLRCDPISGHDNLYWYRRVMGKEIKFLLHFVKESKQDESGMPNNRFLAERTGGTYSTLKVQPAELEDSGVYFCASSGPTGTSASYEQYFGPGTRLTVT.

This rearrangement joins TRBV15 to TRBJ1-4; 7 positions agree with TRBD1. CDR3 size: 13 residues. V was pared by 5 bases and J by 8 bases, with 5 bases of the junction left unmatched. The V gene's germline CDR1 is LNHNV and CDR2 YYDKDF (reference sequence). The CDR3 DNA is TGTGCCACCAGCTATATCAGGGGGGAAAAACTGTTTTTT. The encoded protein is CATSYIRGEKLFF.

Only one count was recorded for this clone. The chain combines TRBV11-3 with TRBJ1-6; 9 bases map to TRBD1. The CDR3 length is 16 residues. CDR1 is SGHNT and CDR2 is YENEEA in the germline V gene. Trimming cost V 0 bases and J 8 bases; bases outside gene matches: 5. The CDR3 coding sequence is TGTGCCAGCAGCTTAGACGGAAGGGACAGGGATTCACCCCTCCACTTT. The encoded protein is CASSLDGRDRDSPLHF.

The J gene is TRBJ1-5, the V gene TRBV19; TRBD1 might be the D (5 bases). The CDR3 is 17 amino acids. Trimming pared 3 bases from V and 2 bases from J, leaving 17 bases between. Germline assignment: CDR1 LNHDA and CDR2 SQIVND (reference sequence). The CDR3 sequence is CASSIGRQGSGNQPQHF. CDR3 nucleotides: TGTGCCAGTAGTATCGGGCGTCAGGGATCTGGCAATCAGCCCCAGCATTTT.

The gene calls are TRBV5-5 and TRBJ2-7; tentative D call: TRBD1 (5 bases). CDR3 size: 15 residues. The V and J ends lost 4 bases and 3 bases respectively, with 17 bases between them. Germline assignment: CDR1 SGHKS and CDR2 YYEKEE (reference sequence). This CDR3 is CASSPTPRGNYEQYF. Written as DNA, the CDR3 is TGTGCCAGCAGCCCCACCCCAAGGGGAAACTACGAGCAGTACTTC.

The gene calls are TRBV2 and TRBJ2-5, with 9 bases aligning to TRBD1. This CDR3 has 13 amino acids. The junction had 4 bases not matched to a gene; V was cut back by 11 bases and J by 0 bases. Germline CDR1 is SNHLY and CDR2 is FYNNEI. The CDR3, as DNA: TGTGCCGTGGGGACAGGGTACCAAGAGACCCAGTACTTC. This sequence encodes CAVGTGYQETQYF. Supplemented by reference TRBV2 and TRBJ2-5, the full variable domain reads EPEVTQTPSHQVTQMGQEVILRCVPISNHLYFYWYRQILGQKVEFLVSFYNNEISEKSEIFDDQFSVERPDGSNFTLKIRSTKLEDSAMYFCAVGTGYQETQYFGPGTRLLVL.